The 20 T cell receptor beta chains reported below all come from one sample, sequenced in a study of blood T cell repertoires in COVID-19. Repertoires were generated with immunoSEQ multiplex PCR, while TCRdb's copy carries only in-frame clones and drops some. This table holds about 99,000 clones, about 80% found once. Source material: peripheral blood. These receptors all stem from a woman of 80 years or more with active or convalescent COVID-19.

This chain uses TRBV21-1 with TRBJ2-7; the D call TRBD1 from the table was never checked on the DNA. TRBV21-1 is noted as a pseudogene. This CDR3 comprises 15 residues. The CDR3 DNA sequence: TGTGCCAGCAGCAAAGTTGGACAGTTACGGTACGAGCAGTACTTC. Its protein product is CASSKVGQLRYEQYF.

This rearrangement joins TRBV7-2 to TRBJ2-7, with 11 nucleotides matching TRBD1. Trimming took 3 bases from V and 0 from J; bases not matched to a gene: 4. CDR1 is SGHTA, CDR2 FQGNSA, per germline. The CDR3 covers 16 residues. The CDR3 loop is CASSFGTGGSSYEQYF. The CDR3 DNA reads as TGTGCCAGCAGCTTTGGGACAGGGGGTTCCTCCTACGAGCAGTACTTC.

The chain employs TRBV28 and TRBJ2-7; D perhaps matches TRBD2 (5 bases). CDR3 length: 15 residues. CDR1 is MDHEN, CDR2 SYDVKM, per germline. V lost 3 bases to trimming and J lost 1 base, with 13 bases between them. CDR3 coding DNA: TGTGCCAGCAGTTTTCTCCCTGGACTTTCCTACGAGCAGTACTTC. Translated, it gives CASSFLPGLSYEQYF.

As to this clone: The junction departs from germline at one end; a sequencing error may be responsible. Here the CDR3 DNA reads TGTGCCAGCGGCGTAGGACTAGCGGGAGGACCGGGGGAGACCCAGTACTTC. Translating it yields CASGVGLAGGPGETQYF. The chain has TRBV9 and TRBJ2-5, with 14 bases aligning to TRBD2. Germline V gene data show CDR1 as SGDLS and CDR2 as YYNGEE. The CDR3 consists of 17 residues.

The chain couples TRBV7-8 to TRBJ2-7; D remains ambiguous. Germline loops: CDR1 SGHVS, CDR2 FQNEAQ. V was shortened by 0 bases and J by 0 bases, with 3 bases between the two germline ends. The CDR3 length is 13 residues. The CDR3 nucleotides read TGTGCCAGCAGCTTAGCTAACTCCTACGAGCAGTACTTC. Translation: CASSLANSYEQYF.

V and J are TRBV27 and TRBJ1-1; 8 nucleotides line up with TRBD1. CDR3 length: 17 amino acids. Germline CDR1 is MNHEY and CDR2 is SMNVEV (reference sequence). J gave up 1 base and V 5 bases, and 12 bases lay outside the gene matches. The CDR3 spells CASSLFGQGLRNTEAFF. Written as DNA, the CDR3 is TGTGCCAGCAGTCTCTTCGGACAGGGATTAAGGAACACTGAAGCTTTCTTT.

This chain connects TRBV3-1 (or the pseudogene TRBV3-2) to TRBJ2-7; D perhaps matches TRBD2 (5 bases). V gave up 1 base and J gave up 4 bases, with 5 bases separating them. Germline V CDR1 and CDR2: LGHDT, YNNKEL (reference sequence). CDR3 length: 12 amino acids. The CDR3 here is CASSQAGYEQYF. Here the CDR3 DNA reads TGTGCCAGCAGCCAAGCGGGGTACGAGCAGTACTTC.

The chain joins TRBV6-1 to TRBJ2-2, with a possible D match to TRBD1 (6 bases). The CDR3 length is 16 residues. Per germline, CDR1 MNHNS and CDR2 SASEGT. Trimming removed 4 bases at V and 1 base at J, with 13 bases between. This chain's CDR3 is CASSGITGQNTGELFF. The DNA of the CDR3 is TGTGCCAGCAGTGGAATAACGGGACAGAACACCGGGGAGCTGTTTTTT.

CDR3 in amino acids: CASTLQGFEKLFF. The CDR3 DNA reads as TGTGCCAGCACCCTACAGGGATTTGAAAAACTGTTTTTT. This sequence joins TRBV2 and TRBJ1-4, with a weak D call TRBD1 (6 bases). Trimming pared 7 bases from V and 7 bases from J, leaving 13 bases between. This CDR3 comprises 13 residues. The germline V gene has CDR1 SNHLY and CDR2 FYNNEI.

The chain recombines TRBV11-3 with TRBJ2-2; D unclear. V gave up 4 bases and J gave up 7 bases, with 13 bases separating them. The CDR3 covers 14 residues. Germline lookup yields CDR1 SGHNT and CDR2 YENEEA. For the CDR3, the DNA is TGTGCCAGCAGCTCATCCGGTAGTTACGGGGAGCTGTTTTTT. It encodes CASSSSGSYGELFF.

The chain joins TRBV27 to TRBJ1-4; perhaps TRBD1 as D (5 bases). V was trimmed by 2 bases and J by 4 bases, leaving 11 bases between them. CDR1 MNHEY and CDR2 SMNVEV come from the germline V gene (reference sequence). The CDR3 consists of 15 residues. CDR3 sequence reads: CASSLQGLRNEKLFF. CDR3 sequence (DNA): TGTGCCAGCAGTTTACAGGGACTGCGTAATGAAAAACTGTTTTTT.

The chain joins TRBV15 to TRBJ2-7; TRBD2 matches 9 bases. CDR3 length equals 13 residues. Per the germline V gene, CDR1 is LNHNV and CDR2 is YYDKDF (reference sequence). With V trimmed by 2 bases and J by 4 bases, 0 bases remained unmatched. For the CDR3, the DNA is TGTGCCACCAGCAGACTAGCGGGATACGAGCAGTACTTC. Translated: CATSRLAGYEQYF.

The genes are TRBV30 and TRBJ1-3; the D is unclear. Trimming removed 2 bases at V and 0 bases at J, with 8 bases between. The CDR3 extends over 14 amino acids. Per germline, CDR1 GTSNPN and CDR2 SVGIG (reference sequence). CDR3 bases: TGTGCCTGGAGTCTTGGGAGCTCTGGAAACACCATATATTTT. Protein sequence: CAWSLGSSGNTIYF.

This chain uses TRBV3-1 (or the pseudogene TRBV3-2) with TRBJ1-3; perhaps TRBD1 as D (5 bases). This CDR3 has 15 residues. Deletions cut 2 bases from V and 4 bases from J, with 12 bases between. Germline V gene lookup returns CDR1 LGHDT and CDR2 YNNKEL (reference sequence). The CDR3 nucleotides read TGTGCCAGCAGCCAAAGGATGGGGCAAGGAAACACCATATATTTT. This translates into CASSQRMGQGNTIYF.

This rearrangement joins TRBV28 to TRBJ1-5, with D possibly matching TRBD1 (6 bases). CDR3 length equals 17 residues. Trimming shortened V by 5 bases and J by 3 bases, and 20 bases separated the two germline ends. Germline V lookup: CDR1 MDHEN, CDR2 SYDVKM. The CDR3, as DNA: TGTGCCAGCAGTCCCCAAGGACAGTTAAGACACAATCAGCCCCAGCATTTT. Translated: CASSPQGQLRHNQPQHF.

The chain is built from TRBV28 and TRBJ1-2, with a tentative D call TRBD1 (5 bases). The V gene lost 5 bases and the J gene lost 3 bases, with 13 bases spanning the gap. CDR1 is MDHEN, CDR2 SYDVKM, per germline. The CDR3 consists of 14 residues. The CDR3 is CASSPLRVDYGYTF. The DNA for the CDR3 is TGTGCCAGCAGTCCACTCAGGGTAGACTATGGCTACACCTTC.

The chain couples TRBV5-6 to TRBJ1-6, with TRBD1 matching 7 bases. The CDR3 loop spans 15 amino acids. Germline-derived CDR1 and CDR2 are SGHDT and YYEEEE. Trimming took 4 bases from V and 6 from J; bases not matched to a gene: 7. In DNA form, the CDR3 reads TGTGCCAGCAGCCGGCCGACAGGGATTAATTCACCCCTCCACTTT. Translation: CASSRPTGINSPLHF.

The V call is TRBV5-5, the J call TRBJ1-2, with a possible D match to TRBD1 (5 bases). Germline CDR1 reads SGHKS; CDR2 reads YYEKEE (reference sequence). The CDR3 loop spans 13 amino acids. Trimming left V 4 bases short and J 8 bases short, with 15 bases between. CDR3 amino acids: CASSQTGPPGYTF. CDR3 DNA sequence: TGTGCCAGCAGCCAAACAGGTCCCCCCGGCTACACCTTC.

CDR3 coding DNA: TGTGCCAGCAGCCTTTACCGGGACAGGGATGGCTACACCTTC. This encodes CASSLYRDRDGYTF. The V gene is TRBV7-9, the J gene TRBJ1-2, with TRBD1 matching 9 bases. This CDR3 contains 14 residues. J was trimmed by 6 bases and V by 5 bases; bases with no gene match: 7. In germline, CDR1 is SEHNR, CDR2 FQNEAQ (reference sequence).

The V call is TRBV7-2, the J call TRBJ2-1, with 8 bases identical to TRBD1. The CDR3 sequence is 12 residues long. V lost 6 bases to trimming and J lost 14 bases; unmatched junction nucleotides: 9. Germline V gives CDR1 SGHTA, CDR2 FQGNSA. The CDR3: CASRIDRGRKFF. The CDR3 nucleotides are TGTGCCAGCAGGATAGACAGGGGAAGAAAGTTCTTC.